The source of this T cell receptor beta chain is a study of shared clonotypes between healthy human individuals (dated by TCRdb to 2019 to 2021). At the level of the whole study: Two women and three men aged 18 to 49 years were included in the cohort. For each donor, three plates each were used for CD4 naive and CD4 memory, two plates were used for CD8 naive, and one plate was used for CD8 memory. To increase sequencing depth and limit assay-specific biases, TCR repertoire library preparation and sequencing were carried out by different laboratories using diverse techniques. Blood TCR repertoires of about 5 healthy adults were deeply sequenced to estimate repertoire size and the extent of clonotype sharing between individuals. Each donor's leukapheresis produced roughly between about 0.8 and 8.9 billion PBMCs.

What the authors observed across the whole study: Only blood was sampled, and tissue TCR repertoires likely differ from those in blood. When several donors were compared, the shared fraction of clonotypes was around 5% for naive CD4, roughly 3.4% for naive CD8, 2% to 2.5% for memory CD4, and 0.3% to 0.5% for memory CD8. Incomplete sequencing was indicated by rarefaction of sorted-subset datasets, despite the large sequencing depth. Naive subsets generally had larger estimated clonotype richness than memory subsets did. Clonotypes shared by all four sorted-subset donors showed higher generation probabilities than non-shared clonotypes. Based on pairwise subsampling, the degree of clonotype sharing among donors was expected to be affected by sequencing depth. The genetic and exposure-history diversity represented was limited by the small number of donors.

TCR CDR3 regions were amplified from genomic DNA by multiplex PCR using the deep immunoSEQ assay. Extracted genomic DNA from each cell subset was distributed evenly across all wells of several immunoSEQ 96-well plates, and each plate was treated as a replicate. For sorted subsets, about 0.2 ug genomic DNA, equal to tens of thousands of T cell genomes, was loaded into each replicate PCR. Purified libraries were quantified with a Qubit 3.0 fluorometer, sized on a Bioanalyzer 2100, and re-quantified with the KAPA Library Quantification kit. Every immunoSEQ 96-well plate was sequenced on a separate single-read 150-cycle Illumina NextSeq 550 flow cell. From the authors' description of their analysis: The immunoSEQ output contained only junctional sequences without quality scores, so filtering could not match that applied to full-length reads. Sequences were annotated with PyIR, a Python wrapper for IgBLAST v1.9, using IMGT germline references to assign V/J genes and CDR3. Reads with weak V/J assignments (E-value above 1e-6), missing CDR3, stop codons, out-of-frame junctions, or ambiguous translated residues were removed. V3J clonotypes were defined as sequences sharing the same inferred V gene, J gene, and CDR3 amino acid sequence. To compute the percentage overlap between repertoires, the number of shared unique clonotypes was divided by the size of the smaller repertoire. Three approaches were used to assess repertoire richness: RTK rarefaction, the Chao1 estimator, and Recon v2.1 estimates of unobserved clonotypes. Generation probabilities for all TCRbeta clonotypes obtained by the gDNA method from a handful of donors were computed using OLGA. This is the immuneACCESS table as TCRdb keeps it, with only in-frame sequences that have V and J called. A part of the clones is gone; compared with another copy, unresolved V genes explain less than half, and the rest is unexplained. V and J calls plus clone size are reproduced from that table; the DNA served to infer D and trimming. The sample yields about 1,900,000 clones; approximately 94% were counted once. 1.2% of the sample rests with the top ten.

Details on this clone: Its antigen remains unidentified. Base qualities are not recorded, but no much larger clone differs from it by a single base.

CD8 naive samples consisted of CD45RO-negative cells that were positively selected for CCR7, yielding a CD45RA+CCR7+ population without TemRA cells. The donors were healthy, HIV-negative adults who had no recently reported acute infections or vaccinations. All donors were Caucasian adults living in Nashville, Tennessee, USA. After blood collection by leukapheresis, PBMCs were isolated using Ficoll-Histopaque density gradient centrifugation and then cryopreserved in the vapor phase of liquid nitrogen. Purity and quantity of every magnetically sorted T cell population were checked by analytical flow cytometry. Genomic DNA was isolated from every sorted fraction and measured by UV absorbance on a Nanodrop 2000c. This sequence originates from a man younger than 30 in good health. Sequenced: naive CD8+ T cells sorted from blood. The sample's cell subset or site label is to be understood as: CD45RA+CCR7+.

This receptor carries the CDR3 CASTGPSGIRLNEQFF. Here is the DNA: TGTGCCAGCACGGGGCCTAGCGGGATCCGGTTGAATGAGCAGTTCTTC. The rearrangement joined TRBV28 to TRBJ2-1; 9 junctional bases match TRBD2. The V end gives up 7 bases and the J end 7 bases, leaving 14 bases in the junction not matched to a gene. The CDR3 contains 16 residues, cysteine and phenylalanine counted. Only the CDR3 part of the read is kept: 48 bases, read in frame from the first base. The germline V gene provides CDR1 MDHEN and CDR2 SYDVKM.